The 5 T cell receptor beta chains below were found in one sample sequenced in a study of CD8 T cells in ankylosing spondylitis. Study-wide results and caveats: Seven to nine highly homologous variants formed a TCR beta motif that appeared characteristic of ankylosing spondylitis blood.

No antigen is known for these receptors. TCRdb passed the 5' RACE reads through MiXCR, listing each CDR3 protein once. The profile shows about 500,000 distinct CDR3 sequences, about 5% of them singletons. The sequencing input was blood, either unsorted or a sorted T cell fraction (not recorded which). The receptors derive from a male donor with ankylosing spondylitis.

To note about this clonotype: This clone may be a read error of a much larger clone one base away. The chain has TRBV5-1 and TRBJ2-7; 9 bases agree with TRBD1. Germline loops: CDR1 SGHRS, CDR2 YFSETQ. The length of the CDR3 is 14 residues. CDR3 DNA sequence: TGCGCCGGCAGCTCCGGGACAGGGAGCGGCGAGCAGTACTTC. It specifies CAGSSGTGSGEQYF.

The table lists this clonotype with many counts. The chain links TRBV20-1 to TRBJ2-7, with D tentatively TRBD2 (6 bases). Germline values: CDR1 DFQATT, CDR2 SNEGSKA (reference sequence). The V end was cut by 6 bases, the J end by 2 bases, with 17 bases between. The CDR3 consists of 14 residues. As DNA, the CDR3 is TGCAGTGCCCTTTCGGACCCTAGCGCCTACGAGCAGTACTTC. Residues: CSALSDPSAYEQYF.

This clonotype was seen at least ten times. The V gene is TRBV5-6, the J gene TRBJ1-1, with D possibly TRBD1 on 6 matching bases. Per the germline V gene, CDR1 is SGHDT and CDR2 is YYEEEE. This CDR3 contains 12 residues. V was clipped by 2 bases and J by 6 bases, with 8 bases between them. This chain's CDR3 is CASSLRGSEAFF. The CDR3 coding sequence is TGTGCCAGCAGCTTAAGGGGGTCTGAAGCTTTCTTT.

This clonotype has ten or more counts. This chain links TRBV12-3 or TRBV12-4 with TRBJ2-4; 7 bases are shared with TRBD2. The length of the CDR3 is 13 residues. V was clipped by 7 bases and J by 14 bases; unmatched bases: 14. CDR3 sequence reads: CASTSGAGAVKYF. The CDR3 nucleotides are TGTGCCAGCACTAGCGGAGCTGGGGCGGTTAAGTACTTC.

In this sample, this clonotype turned up many times. The V gene is TRBV18, the J gene TRBJ2-5, with 9 nucleotides matching TRBD1. In germline, CDR1 is KGHSH, CDR2 LQKENI. This CDR3 has 13 amino acids. After removal of 3 bases from V and 5 bases from J, the junction contained 1 base not matched to a gene. Here the CDR3 DNA reads TGTGCCAGCTCACCTGGGACAGGGGAGACCCAGTACTTC. Translation gives CASSPGTGETQYF. The full variable domain, rest sourced from reference TRBV18 and TRBJ2-5, is NAGVMQNPRHLVRRRGQEARLRCSPMKGHSHVYWYRQLPEEGLKFMVYLQKENIIDESGMPKERFSAEFPKEGPSILRIQQVVRGDSAAYFCASSPGTGETQYFGPGTRLLVL.